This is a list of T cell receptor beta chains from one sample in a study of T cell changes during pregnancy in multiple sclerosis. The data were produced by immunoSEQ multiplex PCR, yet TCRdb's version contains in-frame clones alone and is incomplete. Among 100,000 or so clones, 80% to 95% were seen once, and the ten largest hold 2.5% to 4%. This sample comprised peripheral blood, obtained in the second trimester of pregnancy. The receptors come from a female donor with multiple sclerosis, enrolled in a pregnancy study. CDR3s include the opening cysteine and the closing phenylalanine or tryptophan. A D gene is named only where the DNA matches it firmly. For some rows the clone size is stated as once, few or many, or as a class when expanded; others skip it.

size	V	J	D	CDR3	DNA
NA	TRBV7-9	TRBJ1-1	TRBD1	CASSQDRGVAEAFF	TGTGCCAGCAGCCAGGACAGGGGAGTCGCTGAAGCTTTCTTT
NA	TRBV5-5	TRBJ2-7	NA	CASSLTPLARTGEQYF	TGTGCCAGCAGCTTGACCCCTCTAGCGCGTACCGGCGAGCAGTACTTC
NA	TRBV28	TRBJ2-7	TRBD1	CASSLTGNSYEQYF	TGTGCCAGCAGTTTGACAGGGAACTCCTACGAGCAGTACTTC
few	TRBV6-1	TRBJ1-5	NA	CASNQMLGGQPQHF	TGTGCCAGCAATCAAATGTTGGGGGGACAGCCCCAGCATTTT
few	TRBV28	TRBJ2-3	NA	CASSFIGGTGTDTQYF	TGTGCCAGCAGTTTCATCGGCGGGACCGGGACAGATACGCAGTATTTT
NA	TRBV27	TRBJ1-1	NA	CASSLGRGSEAFF	TGTGCCAGCAGTTTAGGTAGGGGCTCTGAAGCTTTCTTT
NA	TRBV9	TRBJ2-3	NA	CASSPHVTSTQGTQYF	TGTGCCAGCAGCCCCCACGTAACTAGCACGCAAGGTACGCAGTATTTT
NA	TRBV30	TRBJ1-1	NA	CAWSEVSGAEAFF	TGTGCCTGGAGTGAAGTCTCGGGAGCTGAAGCTTTCTTT
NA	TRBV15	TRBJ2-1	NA	CATSGLDFWNEQFF	TGTGCCACCAGCGGTCTGGACTTTTGGAATGAGCAGTTCTTC
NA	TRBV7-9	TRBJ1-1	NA	CASSLSVKPEEAFF	TGTGCCAGCAGCTTATCGGTAAAACCTGAGGAAGCTTTCTTT
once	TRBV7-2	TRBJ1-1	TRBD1	CASSPDRGGAFF	TGTGCCAGCAGCCCTGACAGGGGTGGAGCTTTCTTT
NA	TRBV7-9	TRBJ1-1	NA	CASSVGQMNTEAFF	TGTGCCAGCAGCGTCGGACAAATGAACACTGAAGCTTTCTTT
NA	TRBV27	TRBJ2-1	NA	CASSLTRNNEQFF	TGTGCCAGCTCCCTGACTAGAAACAATGAGCAGTTCTTC
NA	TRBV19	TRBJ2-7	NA	CASSPMGAAAYEQYF	TGTGCCAGTAGTCCCATGGGGGCAGCCGCCTACGAGCAGTACTTC
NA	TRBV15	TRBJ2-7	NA	CATSSGDTLEEQYF	TGTGCCACCAGCTCAGGGGACACCTTGGAGGAGCAGTACTTC
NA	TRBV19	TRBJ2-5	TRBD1	CASSPGGHQETQYF	TGTGCCAGTAGTCCAGGGGGCCACCAAGAGACCCAGTACTTC
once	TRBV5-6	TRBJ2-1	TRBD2	CASSLFASGVNNEQFF	TGTGCCAGCAGCTTGTTTGCTAGCGGGGTGAACAATGAGCAGTTCTTC
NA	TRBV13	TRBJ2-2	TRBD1	CASSLGQGYTGELFF	TGTGCCAGCAGCTTAGGACAGGGGTACACCGGGGAGCTGTTTTTT
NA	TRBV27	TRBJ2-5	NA	CASRYLGADQETQYF	TGTGCCAGCAGATACCTGGGAGCTGACCAAGAGACCCAGTACTTC
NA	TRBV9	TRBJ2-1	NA	CASSVYGSSYNEQFF	TGTGCCAGCAGCGTTTACGGGAGCTCCTACAATGAGCAGTTCTTC
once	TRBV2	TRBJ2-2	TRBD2	CASLRTSGSTGELFF	TGTGCCAGCTTACGGACTAGCGGGAGCACCGGGGAGCTGTTTTTT
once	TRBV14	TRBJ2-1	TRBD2	CASSALAGSYNEQFF	TGTGCCAGCAGCGCACTAGCGGGATCCTACAATGAGCAGTTCTTC
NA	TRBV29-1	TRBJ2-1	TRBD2	CSVEGPRGGNEQFF	TGCAGCGTTGAAGGCCCTCGGGGAGGGAATGAGCAGTTCTTC
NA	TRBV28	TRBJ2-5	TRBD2	CASSSGGRRETQYF	TGTGCCAGCTCCTCGGGGGGTAGGAGAGAGACCCAGTACTTC
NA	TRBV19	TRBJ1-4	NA	CASSHRGMKDNEKLFF	TGTGCCAGTAGTCATAGGGGGATGAAGGATAATGAAAAACTGTTTTTT
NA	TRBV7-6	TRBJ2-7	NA	CASSLALSGSLHEQYF	TGTGCCAGCAGCTTAGCCTTGTCAGGGTCCCTCCACGAGCAGTACTTC
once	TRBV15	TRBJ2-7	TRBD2	CATSGVAASGSGDEQYF	TGTGCCACCAGCGGGGTGGCTGCTAGCGGGAGCGGGGACGAGCAGTACTTC
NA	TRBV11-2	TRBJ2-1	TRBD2	CASSLRKTGTSGSRNEQFF	TGTGCCAGCAGCCTTCGGAAAACTGGGACTAGCGGGAGTAGGAATGAGCAGTTCTTC
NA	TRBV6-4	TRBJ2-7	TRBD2	CASSPEVAGPYEQYF	TGTGCCAGCAGCCCCGAGGTAGCGGGACCCTACGAGCAGTACTTC
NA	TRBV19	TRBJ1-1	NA	CASSRGSPSSEAFF	TGTGCCAGTAGCCGAGGTTCGCCTTCCTCTGAAGCTTTCTTT
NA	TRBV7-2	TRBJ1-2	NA	CASSLDNYGYTF	TGTGCCAGCAGCTTAGACAATTATGGCTACACCTTC
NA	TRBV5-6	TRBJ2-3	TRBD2	CASSPLAGIQGDTQYF	TGTGCCAGCAGCCCCCTAGCGGGGATTCAAGGGGATACGCAGTATTTT
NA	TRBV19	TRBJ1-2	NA	CASSNPAGSGYGYTF	TGTGCCAGTAGTAACCCAGCAGGCAGCGGCTATGGCTACACCTTC
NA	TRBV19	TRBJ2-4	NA	CASSIVGAMGNIQYF	TGTGCCAGTAGTATAGTTGGGGCAATGGGAAACATTCAGTACTTC
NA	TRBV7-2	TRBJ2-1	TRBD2	CASSFRTSSYNEQFF	TGTGCCAGCAGCTTTCGGACTAGCTCCTACAATGAGCAGTTCTTC
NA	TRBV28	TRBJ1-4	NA	CASSLGQGKLFF	TGTGCCAGCAGTTTGGGCCAGGGGAAACTGTTTTTT
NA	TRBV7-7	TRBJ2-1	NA	CASSLDLAVNEQFF	TGTGCTAGCAGCTTAGATCTAGCTGTCAATGAGCAGTTCTTC
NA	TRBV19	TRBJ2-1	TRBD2	CASRNGGSSYNEQFF	TGTGCCAGTAGAAACGGGGGGAGCTCCTACAATGAGCAGTTCTTC
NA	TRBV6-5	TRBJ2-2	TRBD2	CASSWTSGIGGELFF	TGTGCCAGCAGTTGGACTAGCGGGATAGGCGGGGAGCTGTTTTTT
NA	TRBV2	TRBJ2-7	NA	CASSEREWGREQYF	TGTGCCAGCAGTGAACGGGAGTGGGGCCGCGAGCAGTACTTC
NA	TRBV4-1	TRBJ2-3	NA	CASSLFGGGTDTQYF	TGCGCCAGCAGCCTTTTCGGGGGTGGCACAGATACGCAGTATTTT
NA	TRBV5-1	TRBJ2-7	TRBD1	CASRDRGQGEQYF	TGCGCCAGCAGGGACAGGGGGCAGGGGGAGCAGTACTTC
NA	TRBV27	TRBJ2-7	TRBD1	CASSSSWDRDSYEQYF	TGTGCCAGCAGTTCGTCCTGGGACAGGGACTCCTACGAGCAGTACTTC
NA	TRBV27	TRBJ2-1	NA	CASSGSGGLRIYNEQFF	TGTGCCAGCAGTGGTTCGGGCGGACTCCGAATTTACAATGAGCAGTTCTTC
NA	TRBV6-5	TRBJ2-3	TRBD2	CASSYSGGRATDTQYF	TGTGCCAGCAGTTACTCGGGCGGGAGGGCCACAGATACGCAGTATTTT
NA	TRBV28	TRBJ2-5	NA	CASSLEGRGSGETQYF	TGTGCCAGCAGTTTAGAAGGGCGGGGATCGGGAGAGACCCAGTACTTC